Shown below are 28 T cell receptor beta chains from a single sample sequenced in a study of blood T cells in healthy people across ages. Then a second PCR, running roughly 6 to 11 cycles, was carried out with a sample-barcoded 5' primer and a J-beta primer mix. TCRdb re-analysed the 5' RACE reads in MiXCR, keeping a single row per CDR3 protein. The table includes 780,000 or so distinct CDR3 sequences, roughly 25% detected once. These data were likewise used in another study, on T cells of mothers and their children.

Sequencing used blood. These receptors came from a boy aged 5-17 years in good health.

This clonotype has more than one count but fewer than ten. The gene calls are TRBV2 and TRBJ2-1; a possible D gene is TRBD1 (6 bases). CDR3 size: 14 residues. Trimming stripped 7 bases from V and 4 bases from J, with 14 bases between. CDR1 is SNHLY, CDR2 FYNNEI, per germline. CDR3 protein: CASILGQRYNEQFF. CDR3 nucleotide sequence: TGTGCCAGCATACTAGGACAGCGGTACAATGAGCAGTTCTTC.

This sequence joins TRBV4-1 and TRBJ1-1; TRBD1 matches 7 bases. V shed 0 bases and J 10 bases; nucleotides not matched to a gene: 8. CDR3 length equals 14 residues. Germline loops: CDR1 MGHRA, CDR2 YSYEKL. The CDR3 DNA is TGCGCCAGCAGCCAAGATCGCGACAGGGTGTTAGCTTTCTTT. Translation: CASSQDRDRVLAFF.

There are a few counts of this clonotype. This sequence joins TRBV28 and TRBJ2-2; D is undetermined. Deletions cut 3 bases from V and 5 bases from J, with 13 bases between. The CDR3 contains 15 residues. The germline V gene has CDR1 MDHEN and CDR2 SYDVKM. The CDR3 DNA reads TGTGCCAGCAGTTTTGTGACTTCTTATACCGGGGAGCTGTTTTTT. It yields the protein CASSFVTSYTGELFF.

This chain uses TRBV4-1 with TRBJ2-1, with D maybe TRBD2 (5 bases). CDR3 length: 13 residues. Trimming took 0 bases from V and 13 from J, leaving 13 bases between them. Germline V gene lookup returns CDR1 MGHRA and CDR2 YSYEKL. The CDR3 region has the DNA TGCGCCAGCAGCCAAGAAGACGGGAAAAGCCAGTTCTTC. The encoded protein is CASSQEDGKSQFF.

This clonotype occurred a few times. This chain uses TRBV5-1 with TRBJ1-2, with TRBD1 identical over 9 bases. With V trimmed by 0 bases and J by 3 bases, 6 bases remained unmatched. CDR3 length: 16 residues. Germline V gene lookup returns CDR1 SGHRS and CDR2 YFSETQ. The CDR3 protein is CASSLEGQGAYYGYTF. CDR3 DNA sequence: TGCGCCAGCAGCTTGGAGGGACAGGGTGCATACTATGGCTACACCTTC.

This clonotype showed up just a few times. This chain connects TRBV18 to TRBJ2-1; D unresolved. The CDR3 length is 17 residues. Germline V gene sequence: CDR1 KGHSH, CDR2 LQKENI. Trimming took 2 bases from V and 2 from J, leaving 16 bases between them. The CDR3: CASSPIQPQTTYNEQFF. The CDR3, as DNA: TGTGCCAGCTCACCAATTCAACCACAAACGACCTACAATGAGCAGTTCTTC.

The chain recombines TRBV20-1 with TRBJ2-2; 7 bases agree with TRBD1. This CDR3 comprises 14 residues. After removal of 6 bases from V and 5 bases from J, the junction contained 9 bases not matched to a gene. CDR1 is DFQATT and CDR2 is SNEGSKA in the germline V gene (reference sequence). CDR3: CSARRDSRTGELFF. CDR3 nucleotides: TGCAGTGCCAGACGGGACAGCAGAACCGGGGAGCTGTTTTTT.

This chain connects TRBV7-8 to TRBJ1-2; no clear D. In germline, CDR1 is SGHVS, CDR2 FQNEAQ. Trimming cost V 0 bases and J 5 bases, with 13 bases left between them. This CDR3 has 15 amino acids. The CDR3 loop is CASSLAGQEVYGYTF. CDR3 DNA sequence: TGTGCCAGCAGCTTAGCGGGTCAAGAAGTTTATGGCTACACCTTC.

This chain's CDR3 is CASSLEQAGFEKGEQFF. CDR3 nucleotides: TGTGCCAGCAGTTTAGAACAGGCGGGTTTTGAAAAGGGTGAGCAGTTCTTC. The gene calls are TRBV28 and TRBJ2-1, with D perhaps matching TRBD1 or TRBD2 (5 bases each). Germline V gives CDR1 MDHEN, CDR2 SYDVKM. This CDR3 region has 17 residues. Trimming left V 2 bases short and J 9 bases short, with 23 bases between.

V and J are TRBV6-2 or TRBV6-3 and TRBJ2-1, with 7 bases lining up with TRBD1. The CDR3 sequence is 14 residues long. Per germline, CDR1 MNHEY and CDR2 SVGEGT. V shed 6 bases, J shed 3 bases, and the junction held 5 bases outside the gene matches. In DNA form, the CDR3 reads TGTGCCAGCAGGGGACAGACTTTCTACAATGAGCAGTTCTTC. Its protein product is CASRGQTFYNEQFF.

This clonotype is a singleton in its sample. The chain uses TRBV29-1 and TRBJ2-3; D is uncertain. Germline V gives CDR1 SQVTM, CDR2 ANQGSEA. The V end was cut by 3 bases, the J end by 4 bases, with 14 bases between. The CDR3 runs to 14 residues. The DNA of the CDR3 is TGCAGCGTTGAGTGGCCCTCAACAGCAGATACGCAGTATTTT. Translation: CSVEWPSTADTQYF.

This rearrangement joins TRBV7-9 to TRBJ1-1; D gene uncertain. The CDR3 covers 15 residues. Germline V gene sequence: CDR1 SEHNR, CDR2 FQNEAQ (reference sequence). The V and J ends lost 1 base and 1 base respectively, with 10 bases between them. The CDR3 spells CASSLVTDPNTEAFF. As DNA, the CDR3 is TGTGCCAGCAGCTTAGTTACGGATCCGAACACTGAAGCTTTCTTT. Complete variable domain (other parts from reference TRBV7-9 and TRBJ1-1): DTGVSQNPRHKITKRGQNVTFRCDPISEHNRLYWYRQTLGQGPEFLTYFQNEAQLEKSRLLSDRFSAERPKGSFSTLEIQRTEQGDSAMYLCASSLVTDPNTEAFFGQGTRLTVV.

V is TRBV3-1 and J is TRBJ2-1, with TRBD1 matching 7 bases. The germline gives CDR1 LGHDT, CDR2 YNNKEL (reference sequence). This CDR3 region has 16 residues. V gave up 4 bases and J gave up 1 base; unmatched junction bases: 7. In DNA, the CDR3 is TGTGCCAGCAGCCCCCCTGGACAGGAGTCCTACAATGAGCAGTTCTTC. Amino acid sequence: CASSPPGQESYNEQFF.

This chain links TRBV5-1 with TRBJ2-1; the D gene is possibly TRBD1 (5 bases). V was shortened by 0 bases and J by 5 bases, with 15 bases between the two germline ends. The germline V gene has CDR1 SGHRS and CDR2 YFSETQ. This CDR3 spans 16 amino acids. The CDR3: CASSLEGVAGNNEQFF. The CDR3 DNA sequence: TGCGCCAGCAGCTTGGAAGGGGTCGCTGGGAACAATGAGCAGTTCTTC.

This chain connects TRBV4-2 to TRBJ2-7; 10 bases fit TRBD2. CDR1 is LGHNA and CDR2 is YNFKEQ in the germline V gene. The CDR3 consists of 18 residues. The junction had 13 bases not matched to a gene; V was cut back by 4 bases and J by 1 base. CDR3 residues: CASSPQGIGAGGSYEQYF. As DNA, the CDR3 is TGTGCCAGCAGCCCACAGGGAATAGGAGCGGGAGGGTCCTACGAGCAGTACTTC.

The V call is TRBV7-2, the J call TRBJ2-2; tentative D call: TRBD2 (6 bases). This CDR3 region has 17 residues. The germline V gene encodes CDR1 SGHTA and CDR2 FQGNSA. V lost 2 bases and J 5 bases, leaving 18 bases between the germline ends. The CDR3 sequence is CASSLIFDSRGTGELFF. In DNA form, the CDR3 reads TGTGCCAGCAGCTTAATCTTTGACAGCCGGGGGACCGGGGAGCTGTTTTTT.

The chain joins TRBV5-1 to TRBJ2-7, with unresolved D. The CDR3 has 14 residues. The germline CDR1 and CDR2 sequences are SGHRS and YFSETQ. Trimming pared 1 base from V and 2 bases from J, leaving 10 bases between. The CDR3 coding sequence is TGCGCCAGCAGCTTGAGTTACGGGCCCTACGAGCAGTACTTC. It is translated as CASSLSYGPYEQYF.

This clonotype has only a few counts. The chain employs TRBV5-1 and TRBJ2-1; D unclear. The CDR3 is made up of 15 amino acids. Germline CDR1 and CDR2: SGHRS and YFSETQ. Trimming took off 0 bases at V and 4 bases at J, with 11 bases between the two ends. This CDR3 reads CASSLVVRSYNEQFF. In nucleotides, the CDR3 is TGCGCCAGCAGCTTGGTTGTAAGGTCGTACAATGAGCAGTTCTTC.

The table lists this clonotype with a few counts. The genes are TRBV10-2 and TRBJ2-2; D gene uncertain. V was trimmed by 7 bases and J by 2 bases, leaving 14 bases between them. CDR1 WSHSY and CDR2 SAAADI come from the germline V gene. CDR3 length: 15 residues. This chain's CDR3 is CASTRTTPNTGELFF. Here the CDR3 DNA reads TGCGCCAGCACTCGGACCACACCTAACACCGGGGAGCTGTTTTTT.

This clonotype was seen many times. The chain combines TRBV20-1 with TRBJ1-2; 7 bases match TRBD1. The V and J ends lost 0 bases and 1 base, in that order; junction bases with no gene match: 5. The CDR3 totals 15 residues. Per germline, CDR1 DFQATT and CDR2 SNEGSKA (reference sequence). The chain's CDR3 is CSARDGQAYNYGYTF. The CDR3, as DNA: TGCAGTGCTAGAGATGGACAGGCATATAACTATGGCTACACCTTC.

In nucleotides, the CDR3 is TGTGCCAGCACCTGCTCCGGGCAGACCTCCTACAAGCAGTACTTC. It specifies CASTCSGQTSYKQYF. The chain employs TRBV21-1 and TRBJ2-5; the D call TRBD1 from the table was never checked on the DNA. TRBV21-1 is a recognized pseudogene. There are 15 residues in the CDR3.

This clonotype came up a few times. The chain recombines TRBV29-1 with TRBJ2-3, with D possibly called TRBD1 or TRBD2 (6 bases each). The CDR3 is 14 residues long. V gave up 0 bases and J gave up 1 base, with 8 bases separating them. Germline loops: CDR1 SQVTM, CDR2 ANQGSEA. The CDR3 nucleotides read TGCAGCGTTGAAGATCGGGGGCGCACAGATACGCAGTATTTT. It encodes CSVEDRGRTDTQYF.

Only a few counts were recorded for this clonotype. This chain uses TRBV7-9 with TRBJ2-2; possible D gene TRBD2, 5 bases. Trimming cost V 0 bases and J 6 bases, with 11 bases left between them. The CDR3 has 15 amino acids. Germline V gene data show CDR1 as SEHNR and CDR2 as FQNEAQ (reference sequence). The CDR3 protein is CASSLARVLPGELFF. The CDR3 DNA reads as TGTGCCAGCAGCTTAGCGAGGGTTTTACCCGGGGAGCTGTTTTTT.

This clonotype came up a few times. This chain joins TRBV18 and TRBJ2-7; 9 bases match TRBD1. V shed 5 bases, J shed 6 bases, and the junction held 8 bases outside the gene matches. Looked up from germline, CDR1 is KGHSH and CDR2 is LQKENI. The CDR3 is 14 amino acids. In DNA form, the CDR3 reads TGTGCCAGCTCAATACAGGGGGCAGTCAGCGAGCAGTACTTC. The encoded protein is CASSIQGAVSEQYF. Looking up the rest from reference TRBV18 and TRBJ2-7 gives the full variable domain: NAGVMQNPRHLVRRRGQEARLRCSPMKGHSHVYWYRQLPEEGLKFMVYLQKENIIDESGMPKERFSAEFPKEGPSILRIQQVVRGDSAAYFCASSIQGAVSEQYFGPGTRLTVT.

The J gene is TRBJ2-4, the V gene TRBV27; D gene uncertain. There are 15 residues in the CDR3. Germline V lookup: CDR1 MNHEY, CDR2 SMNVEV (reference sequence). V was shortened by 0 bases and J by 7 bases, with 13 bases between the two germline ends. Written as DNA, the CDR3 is TGTGCCAGCAGTTTATCAGGTATAGATTGGAACATTCAGTACTTC. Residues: CASSLSGIDWNIQYF.

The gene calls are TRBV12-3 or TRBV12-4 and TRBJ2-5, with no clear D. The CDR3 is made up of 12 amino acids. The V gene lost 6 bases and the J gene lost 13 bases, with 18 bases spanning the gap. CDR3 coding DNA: TGTGCCAGCAGCCATCCCGGGCTCCATCCGTACTTC. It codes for CASSHPGLHPYF.

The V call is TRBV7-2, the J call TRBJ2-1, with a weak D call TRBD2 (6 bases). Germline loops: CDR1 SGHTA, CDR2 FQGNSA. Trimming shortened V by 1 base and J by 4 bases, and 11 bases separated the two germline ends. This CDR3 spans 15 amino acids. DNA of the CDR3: TGTGCCAGCAGCTTAGGCCGGGGGAATTACAATGAGCAGTTCTTC. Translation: CASSLGRGNYNEQFF. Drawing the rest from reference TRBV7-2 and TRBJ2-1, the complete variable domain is GAGVSQSPSNKVTEKGKDVELRCDPISGHTALYWYRQSLGQGLEFLIYFQGNSAPDKSGLPSDRFSAERTGGSVSTLTIQRTQQEDSAVYLCASSLGRGNYNEQFFGPGTRLTVL.

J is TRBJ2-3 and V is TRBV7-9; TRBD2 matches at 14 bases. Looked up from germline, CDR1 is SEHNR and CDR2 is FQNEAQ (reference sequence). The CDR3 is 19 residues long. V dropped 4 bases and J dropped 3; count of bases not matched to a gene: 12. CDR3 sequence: CASSSSGTSGSWKTDTQYF. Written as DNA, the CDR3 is TGTGCCAGCAGCTCTTCCGGGACTAGCGGGAGCTGGAAGACAGATACGCAGTATTTT.